These 28 T cell receptor beta chains came from one sample sequenced in a study of T-cell reconstitution after alpha-beta-depleted transplantation in children. TCRbeta library preparation incorporated unique molecular identifiers. TCRdb recomputed calls from the PCR reads with MiXCR, one row per CDR3 protein. The repertoire holds fewer than 550,000 distinct CDR3 sequences, with roughly a tenth as singletons. Material: PBMCs, obtained before TCRalphabeta/CD19-depleted stem cell transplant. These receptor sequences come from a child aged 2-15 years with inherited bone marrow failure, due to receive a stem cell transplant.

This clonotype came up many times. One end of the junction fails to match germline, which may point to a read error. The J gene is TRBJ2-5, the V gene TRBV7-2, with D uncertain. This CDR3 has 12 residues. The germline CDR1 and CDR2 sequences are SGHTA and FQGNSA. For the CDR3, the DNA is TGTGCCAGCAGCTTAGAGAGAGAGACCCATTACTTC. Translation: CASSLERETHYF.

This clonotype was observed a few times. V usage is TRBV20-1 and J usage is TRBJ2-1; D is perhaps TRBD1 or TRBD2 (6 bases each). V shed 1 base and J shed 0 bases, with 13 bases lying between them. The CDR3 is 16 amino acids. From germline, CDR1 is DFQATT and CDR2 SNEGSKA (reference sequence). The CDR3 DNA sequence: TGCAGTGCTAGAGGCCCCAGGGGAGGCTCCTACAATGAGCAGTTCTTC. This codes for CSARGPRGGSYNEQFF.

This clonotype was picked up many times. The genes are TRBV30 and TRBJ1-2; D unclear. Germline V lookup: CDR1 GTSNPN, CDR2 SVGIG (reference sequence). The CDR3 has 12 residues. The germline V and J ends were trimmed by 5 bases and 1 base, with 8 bases remaining between them. The CDR3 sequence: CAWGNFNYGYTF. CDR3 in DNA: TGTGCCTGGGGTAATTTTAACTATGGCTACACCTTC.

This clonotype has ten or more counts. The rearrangement joins TRBV4-3 to TRBJ2-1; unclear D gene. Trimming took 0 bases from V and 0 from J, leaving 9 bases between them. From germline, CDR1 is LGHNA and CDR2 YSLEER. The length of the CDR3 is 16 residues. The CDR3 region is CASSQDWQSSYNEQFF. The DNA of the CDR3 is TGCGCCAGCAGCCAAGATTGGCAGAGCTCCTACAATGAGCAGTTCTTC.

This clonotype came up many times. The rearrangement uses TRBV7-2 and TRBJ2-2; 8 nucleotides match TRBD2. Per germline, CDR1 SGHTA and CDR2 FQGNSA. CDR3 length: 16 residues. The J segment lost 3 bases and the V segment lost 1 base, leaving 4 bases of the junction unmatched. This chain's CDR3 is CASSLGGGLYTGELFF. The CDR3 DNA reads TGTGCCAGCAGCTTAGGCGGGGGGTTGTACACCGGGGAGCTGTTTTTT. Looking up the rest from reference TRBV7-2 and TRBJ2-2 gives the full variable domain: GAGVSQSPSNKVTEKGKDVELRCDPISGHTALYWYRQSLGQGLEFLIYFQGNSAPDKSGLPSDRFSAERTGGSVSTLTIQRTQQEDSAVYLCASSLGGGLYTGELFFGEGSRLTVL.

This clonotype was seen many times. The chain joins TRBV14 to TRBJ2-5; TRBD1 or TRBD2 may be the D gene (5 bases each). CDR1 SGHDN and CDR2 FVKESK come from the germline V gene. The V end lost 0 bases, the J end lost 1 base, and 18 bases lay between the germline ends. This CDR3 has 18 residues. The CDR3 here is CASSQEYPPYGAQETQYF. CDR3 bases: TGTGCCAGCAGCCAAGAATATCCCCCTTACGGGGCCCAAGAGACCCAGTACTTC.

This clonotype was recorded at least ten times. The rearrangement links TRBV4-1 to TRBJ2-4; no definite D call. CDR3 size: 13 residues. Trimming took off 2 bases at V and 4 bases at J, with 6 bases between the two ends. Germline V gene data show CDR1 as MGHRA and CDR2 as YSYEKL. Here the CDR3 reads CASSQKTKNIQYF. The CDR3 DNA sequence: TGCGCCAGCAGCCAAAAGACTAAAAACATTCAGTACTTC.

There are a few counts of this clonotype. The chain couples TRBV4-2 to TRBJ1-4, with TRBD1 as a possible D gene (6 bases). CDR3 length equals 14 residues. V lost 4 bases and J lost 8, with 14 bases in between. Germline V gene lookup returns CDR1 LGHNA and CDR2 YNFKEQ. DNA of the CDR3: TGTGCCAGCAGCCCAACAGGGTTGGGGGAAAAACTGTTTTTT. Its protein is CASSPTGLGEKLFF.

This clonotype was recorded many times. V usage is TRBV6-5 and J usage is TRBJ2-4; 11 bases fit TRBD2. The CDR3 has 16 amino acids. Germline CDR1 is MNHEY and CDR2 is SVGAGI. V lost 4 bases to trimming and J lost 0 bases; unmatched junction nucleotides: 2. CDR3 protein: CASSWGLAVAKNIQYF. The CDR3 DNA reads as TGTGCCAGCAGTTGGGGACTAGCGGTAGCCAAAAACATTCAGTACTTC.

There are many counts of this clonotype. V gene TRBV9 combines with J gene TRBJ1-5; D gene uncertain. Germline V gene lookup returns CDR1 SGDLS and CDR2 YYNGEE. The CDR3 has 15 amino acids. V shed 0 bases and J shed 4 bases, with 11 bases lying between them. DNA of the CDR3: TGTGCCAGCAGCGTAGGTCACAGTTTTAATCAGCCCCAGCATTTT. Its protein is CASSVGHSFNQPQHF.

This clonotype was observed many times. The chain couples TRBV10-2 to TRBJ2-5; no definite D call. Germline V CDR1 and CDR2: WSHSY, SAAADI. V was shortened by 6 bases and J by 8 bases, with 10 bases between the two germline ends. The CDR3 spans 11 residues. In DNA form, the CDR3 reads TGCGCCAGCAGGTCTACAGCAACCCAGTACTTC. Translation: CASRSTATQYF.

At least ten counts were recorded for this clonotype. The chain has TRBV27 and TRBJ1-1; D remains unclear. The CDR3 has 13 amino acids. Germline V gene data show CDR1 as MNHEY and CDR2 as SMNVEV (reference sequence). V was shortened by 8 bases and J by 2 bases, with 12 bases between the two germline ends. The CDR3, as DNA: TGTGCCAGCGTGGCGGAGGCAAACACTGAAGCTTTCTTT. Protein: CASVAEANTEAFF.

The chain joins TRBV10-3 to TRBJ2-2; 7 bases line up with TRBD1. The CDR3 length is 17 residues. J gave up 3 bases and V 6 bases, and 13 bases lay outside the gene matches. The germline gives CDR1 ENHRY, CDR2 SYGVKD. This CDR3 reads CAISSRRQGRDTGELFF. As DNA, the CDR3 is TGTGCCATCAGCAGTCGGCGACAGGGCCGGGACACCGGGGAGCTGTTTTTT.

This clonotype was detected only once. Since a much larger clone is just one base distant, this may be a read error. V is TRBV29-1 and J is TRBJ2-5; a weak D match, TRBD1 (7 bases). This CDR3 comprises 14 residues. Germline CDR1 SQVTM, CDR2 ANQGSEA. The CDR3 sequence: CSVDATGRLETLYF. CDR3 nucleotide sequence: TGCAGCGTTGACGCGACAGGGAGGTTAGAGACCCTGTACTTC.

Only a few counts were recorded for this clonotype. The chain couples TRBV7-9 to TRBJ2-5, with 11 positions matching TRBD2. Germline trimming cut 3 bases from V and 5 bases from J; bases unmatched to any gene: 2. CDR3 length: 14 residues. Looked up from germline, CDR1 is SEHNR and CDR2 is FQNEAQ (reference sequence). CDR3 nucleotide sequence: TGTGCCAGCAGCTTGACTAGCGGGATTGAGACCCAGTACTTC. Translated: CASSLTSGIETQYF.

Of note for this clonotype: The junction departs from the called germline gene at one end, perhaps through a read error. The chain couples TRBV5-1 to TRBJ2-3, with D possibly matching TRBD1 (5 bases). The CDR3 contains 14 residues. Germline values: CDR1 SGHRS, CDR2 YFSETQ. CDR3 in amino acids: CASSLATGTNTQYF. The CDR3 DNA is TGCGCCAGCAGCTTGGCCACAGGCACAAATACGCAGTATTTT.

This chain connects TRBV19 to TRBJ1-2; no definite D call. The CDR3 sequence is 13 residues long. The germline V and J ends were trimmed by 5 bases and 2 bases, with 9 bases remaining between them. Per the germline V gene, CDR1 is LNHDA and CDR2 is SQIVND (reference sequence). The CDR3: CASSPGKNYGYTF. In DNA form, the CDR3 reads TGTGCCAGTAGTCCCGGGAAAAACTATGGCTACACCTTC. The full variable domain, in which reference TRBV19 and TRBJ1-2 provide the parts outside the CDR3, is DGGITQSPKYLFRKEGQNVTLSCEQNLNHDAMYWYRQDPGQGLRLIYYSQIVNDFQKGDIAEGYSVSREKKESFPLTVTSAQKNPTAFYLCASSPGKNYGYTFGSGTRLTVV.

The V gene is TRBV7-9, the J gene TRBJ1-5; D unresolved. This CDR3 contains 12 residues. V lost 2 bases, J lost 8 bases, and 7 bases lay in between. The V gene's germline CDR1 is SEHNR and CDR2 FQNEAQ (reference sequence). The CDR3 DNA reads TGTGCCAGCAGCTTATGGGGAGAGCCCCAGCATTTT. It codes for CASSLWGEPQHF.

This clonotype has ten or more counts. This chain joins TRBV12-3 or TRBV12-4 and TRBJ2-5, with 7 bases aligning to TRBD1. The CDR3 is 14 residues long. V was pared by 3 bases and J by 3 bases, with 4 bases of the junction left unmatched. The CDR3, as DNA: TGTGCCAGCAGTTTGGGCGACAGGGAAGAGACCCAGTACTTC. Translated, it gives CASSLGDREETQYF.

This rearrangement joins TRBV20-1 to TRBJ1-5; D perhaps matches TRBD1 (6 bases). CDR3 length: 14 residues. Germline V gene data show CDR1 as DFQATT and CDR2 as SNEGSKA (reference sequence). V shed 6 bases and J shed 2 bases, with 14 bases lying between them. The CDR3 here is CSAPGHVGNQPQHF. DNA for the CDR3: TGCAGTGCGCCGGGACACGTAGGCAATCAGCCCCAGCATTTT.

This clonotype showed up many times. The chain is built from TRBV20-1 and TRBJ2-7; 11 bases match TRBD2. Germline CDR1 reads DFQATT; CDR2 reads SNEGSKA (reference sequence). The CDR3 length is 15 residues. V trimming: 7 bases; J trimming: 0 bases; junction bases outside the gene matches: 8. The CDR3 nucleotides are TGCAGTGGCACAGGACTAGCGGGTACCTCCTACGAGCAGTACTTC. Translated: CSGTGLAGTSYEQYF.

This clonotype was picked up a small number of times. The chain couples TRBV12-3 or TRBV12-4 to TRBJ2-7, with D maybe TRBD1 (6 bases). CDR3 length: 14 amino acids. The V end was cut by 3 bases, the J end by 5 bases, with 14 bases between. CDR3 protein: CASSLGHSTDEQYF. The CDR3 DNA reads TGTGCCAGCAGTTTGGGACACTCTACGGACGAGCAGTACTTC.

The sample holds many counts of this clonotype. The gene calls are TRBV12-5 and TRBJ2-1; TRBD2 agrees at 9 bases. The trim removed 5 bases at V and 7 bases at J, leaving 9 bases unmatched. Germline CDR1 reads LGHNT; CDR2 reads FRNRAP. The CDR3 is 15 residues long. CDR3 residues: CASGPASGKRNEQFF. CDR3 sequence (DNA): TGTGCTAGTGGTCCGGCTAGCGGGAAGAGAAATGAGCAGTTCTTC.

This clonotype was picked up many times. The chain couples TRBV6-2 or TRBV6-3 to TRBJ2-5; 8 bases line up with TRBD2. CDR3 length equals 14 residues. The germline gives CDR1 MNHEY, CDR2 SVGEGT. V shed 2 bases, J shed 5 bases, and the junction held 4 bases outside the gene matches. Written as DNA, the CDR3 is TGTGCCAGCAGTTACGCGGGAGGAGGGGAGACCCAGTACTTC. It yields the protein CASSYAGGGETQYF.

This clonotype was picked up many times. This rearrangement joins TRBV7-9 to TRBJ1-1, with D maybe TRBD1 (5 bases). This CDR3 region has 14 residues. In germline, CDR1 is SEHNR, CDR2 FQNEAQ (reference sequence). The V end lost 6 bases, the J end lost 11 bases, and 22 bases lay between the germline ends. The CDR3 protein is CASRKRDGAFGAFF. CDR3 nucleotides: TGTGCCAGCAGGAAGCGGGACGGCGCCTTTGGGGCTTTCTTT. The full variable domain, in which reference TRBV7-9 and TRBJ1-1 provide the parts outside the CDR3, is DTGVSQNPRHKITKRGQNVTFRCDPISEHNRLYWYRQTLGQGPEFLTYFQNEAQLEKSRLLSDRFSAERPKGSFSTLEIQRTEQGDSAMYLCASRKRDGAFGAFFGQGTRLTVV.

Worth noting for this clonotype: Given a much more abundant clone one base away, this may be a read error. V and J are TRBV5-1 and TRBJ1-1; D is ambiguous. This CDR3 is 14 amino acids long. Trimming removed 4 bases from V and 1 base from J, with 11 bases in between. In germline, CDR1 is SGHRS, CDR2 YFSETQ. The CDR3 DNA sequence: TGCGCCAGCAGCCCCATTGGCAGGAACACTGAAGCTTTCTTT. Amino acids: CASSPIGRNTEAFF. Combining the CDR3 with reference TRBV5-1 and TRBJ1-1 gives the whole variable domain KAGVTQTPRYLIKTRGQQVTLSCSPISGHRSVSWYQQTPGQGLQFLFEYFSETQRNKGNFPGRFSGRQFSNSRSEMNVSTLELGDSALYLCASSPIGRNTEAFFGQGTRLTVV.

This clonotype was recorded at least ten times. This CDR3 is CASSLEGWGTSETDTQYF. The CDR3 nucleotides are TGTGCCAGCAGCTTAGAGGGTTGGGGGACCTCTGAGACAGATACGCAGTATTTT. The chain is built from TRBV11-2 and TRBJ2-3, with D perhaps TRBD1 or TRBD2 (5 bases each). CDR1 and CDR2 (germline): SGHAT, FQNNGV. V lost 0 bases and J lost 3, with 19 bases in between. The CDR3 has 18 residues. Full variable domain (rest looked up from reference TRBV11-2 and TRBJ2-3): EAGVAQSPRYKIIEKRQSVAFWCNPISGHATLYWYQQILGQGPKLLIQFQNNGVVDDSQLPKDRFSAERLKGVDSTLKIQPAKLEDSAVYLCASSLEGWGTSETDTQYFGPGTRLTVL.

This clonotype was seen ten or more times. The chain combines TRBV10-3 with TRBJ1-4; no reliable D call. V was pared by 3 bases and J by 4 bases, with 9 bases between. The CDR3 is made up of 14 amino acids. Germline CDR1 ENHRY, CDR2 SYGVKD. The CDR3 loop is CAISDENVNEKLFF. Here the CDR3 DNA reads TGTGCCATCAGTGATGAGAACGTTAATGAAAAACTGTTTTTT.